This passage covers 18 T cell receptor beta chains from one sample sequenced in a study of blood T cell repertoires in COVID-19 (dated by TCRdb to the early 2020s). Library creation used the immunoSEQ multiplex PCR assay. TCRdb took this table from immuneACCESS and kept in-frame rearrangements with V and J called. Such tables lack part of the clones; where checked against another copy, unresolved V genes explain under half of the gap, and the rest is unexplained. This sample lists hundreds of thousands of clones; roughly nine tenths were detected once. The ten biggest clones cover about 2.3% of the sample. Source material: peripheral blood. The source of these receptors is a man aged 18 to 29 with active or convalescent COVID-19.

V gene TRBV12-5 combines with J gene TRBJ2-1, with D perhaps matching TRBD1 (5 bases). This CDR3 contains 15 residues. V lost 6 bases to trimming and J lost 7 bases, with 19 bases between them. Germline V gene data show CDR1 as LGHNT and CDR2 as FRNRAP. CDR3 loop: CASGRDPLQANEQFF. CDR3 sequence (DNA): TGTGCTAGTGGCCGTGATCCCCTACAGGCGAATGAGCAGTTCTTC. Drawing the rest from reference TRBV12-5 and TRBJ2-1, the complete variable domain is DARVTQTPRHKVTEMGQEVTMRCQPILGHNTVFWYRQTMMQGLELLAYFRNRAPLDDSGMPKDRFSAEMPDATLATLKIQPSEPRDSAVYFCASGRDPLQANEQFFGPGTRLTVL.

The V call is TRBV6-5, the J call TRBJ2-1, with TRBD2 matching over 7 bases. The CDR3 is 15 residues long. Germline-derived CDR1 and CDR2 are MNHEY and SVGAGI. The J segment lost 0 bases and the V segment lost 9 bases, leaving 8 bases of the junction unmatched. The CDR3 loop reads CARDSGPSSYNEQFF. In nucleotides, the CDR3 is TGTGCCAGGGATAGCGGGCCAAGCTCCTACAATGAGCAGTTCTTC.

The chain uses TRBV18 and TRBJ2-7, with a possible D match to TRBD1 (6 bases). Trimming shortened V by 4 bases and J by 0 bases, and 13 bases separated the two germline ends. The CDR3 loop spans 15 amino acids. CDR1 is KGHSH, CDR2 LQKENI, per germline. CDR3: CASSHRVTSSYEQYF. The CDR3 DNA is TGTGCCAGCTCACACAGGGTCACTAGCTCCTACGAGCAGTACTTC.

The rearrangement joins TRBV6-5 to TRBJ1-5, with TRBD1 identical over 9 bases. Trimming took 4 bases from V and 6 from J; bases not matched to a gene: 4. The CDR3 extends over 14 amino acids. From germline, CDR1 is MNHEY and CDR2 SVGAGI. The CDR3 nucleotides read TGTGCCAGCAGTTGGGGACAGGGTTCTCAGCCCCAGCATTTT. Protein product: CASSWGQGSQPQHF.

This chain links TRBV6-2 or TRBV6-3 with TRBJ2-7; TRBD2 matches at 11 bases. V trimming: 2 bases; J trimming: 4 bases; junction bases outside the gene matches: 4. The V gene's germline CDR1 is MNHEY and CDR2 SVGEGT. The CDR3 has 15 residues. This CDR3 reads CASSYALAGGYEQYF. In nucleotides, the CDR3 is TGTGCCAGCAGTTACGCTCTAGCGGGGGGATACGAGCAGTACTTC.

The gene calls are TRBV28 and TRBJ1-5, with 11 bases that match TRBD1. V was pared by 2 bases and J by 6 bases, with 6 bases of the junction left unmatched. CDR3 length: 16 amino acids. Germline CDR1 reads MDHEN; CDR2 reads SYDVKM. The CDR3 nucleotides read TGTGCCAGCAGTTTAAGGGACAGGGGGGTCGGTCAGCCCCAGCATTTT. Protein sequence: CASSLRDRGVGQPQHF.

CDR3 residues: CASLGGGYGYTF. The DNA for the CDR3 is TGTGCCAGCCTTGGGGGGGGCTATGGCTACACCTTC. The V gene is TRBV7-9, the J gene TRBJ1-2, with D possibly matching TRBD1 (5 bases). This CDR3 comprises 12 residues. Germline V lookup: CDR1 SEHNR, CDR2 FQNEAQ (reference sequence). V dropped 8 bases and J dropped 4 bases, with 11 bases sitting between them.

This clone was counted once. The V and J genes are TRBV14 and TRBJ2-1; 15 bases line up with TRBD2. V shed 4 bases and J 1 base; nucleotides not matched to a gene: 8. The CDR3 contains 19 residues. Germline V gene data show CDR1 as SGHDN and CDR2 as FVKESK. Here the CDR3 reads CASSPLPGTSGGSYNEQFF. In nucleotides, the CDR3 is TGTGCCAGCAGCCCCCTCCCCGGGACTAGCGGGGGGTCCTACAATGAGCAGTTCTTC. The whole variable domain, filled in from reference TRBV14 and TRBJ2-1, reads EAGVTQFPSHSVIEKGQTVTLRCDPISGHDNLYWYRRVMGKEIKFLLHFVKESKQDESGMPNNRFLAERTGGTYSTLKVQPAELEDSGVYFCASSPLPGTSGGSYNEQFFGPGTRLTVL.

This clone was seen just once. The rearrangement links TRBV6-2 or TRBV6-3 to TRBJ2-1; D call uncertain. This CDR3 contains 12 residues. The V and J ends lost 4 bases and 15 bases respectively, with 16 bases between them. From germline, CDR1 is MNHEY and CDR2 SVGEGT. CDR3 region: CASSSRGKLGFF. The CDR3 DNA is TGTGCCAGCAGTTCGAGAGGAAAACTGGGGTTCTTC.

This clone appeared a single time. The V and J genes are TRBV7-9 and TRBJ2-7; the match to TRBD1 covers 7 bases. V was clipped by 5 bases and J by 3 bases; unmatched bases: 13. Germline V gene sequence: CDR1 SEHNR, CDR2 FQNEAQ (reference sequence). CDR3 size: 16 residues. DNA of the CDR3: TGTGCCAGCAGCCCTAAAATCCGACAGGGAGTCTACGAGCAGTACTTC. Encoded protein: CASSPKIRQGVYEQYF.

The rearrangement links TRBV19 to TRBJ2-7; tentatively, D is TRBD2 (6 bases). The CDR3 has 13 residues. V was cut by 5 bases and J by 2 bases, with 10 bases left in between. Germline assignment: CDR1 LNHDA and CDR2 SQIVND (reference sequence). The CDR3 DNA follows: TGTGCCAGTAGTGGTCGGGAGCCCTACGAGCAGTACTTC. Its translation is CASSGREPYEQYF.

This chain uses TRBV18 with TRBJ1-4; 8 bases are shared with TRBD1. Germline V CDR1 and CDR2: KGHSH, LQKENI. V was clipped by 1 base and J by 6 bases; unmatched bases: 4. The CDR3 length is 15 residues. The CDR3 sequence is CASSPRQGRDEKLFF. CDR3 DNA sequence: TGTGCCAGCTCACCACGACAGGGGAGGGATGAAAAACTGTTTTTT.

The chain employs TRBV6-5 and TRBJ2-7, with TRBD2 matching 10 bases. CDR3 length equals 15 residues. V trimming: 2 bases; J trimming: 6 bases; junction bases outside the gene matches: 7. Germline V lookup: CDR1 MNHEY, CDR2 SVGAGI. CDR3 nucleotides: TGTGCCAGCAGTTACAGGGCTAGCGGGAGTAGCGAGCAGTACTTC. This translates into CASSYRASGSSEQYF.

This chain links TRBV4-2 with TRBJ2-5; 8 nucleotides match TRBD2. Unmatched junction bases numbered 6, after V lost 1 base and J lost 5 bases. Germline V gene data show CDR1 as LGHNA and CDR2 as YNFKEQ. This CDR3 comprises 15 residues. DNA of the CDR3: TGTGCCAGCAGCCAAGTAGCGGGGTTCCGGGAGACCCAGTACTTC. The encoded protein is CASSQVAGFRETQYF.

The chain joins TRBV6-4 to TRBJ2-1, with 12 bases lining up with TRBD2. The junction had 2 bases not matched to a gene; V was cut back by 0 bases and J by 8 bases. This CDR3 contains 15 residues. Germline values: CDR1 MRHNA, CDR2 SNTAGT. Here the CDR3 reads CASSDSLAGGHEQFF. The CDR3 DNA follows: TGTGCCAGCAGTGACTCGCTAGCGGGGGGGCATGAGCAGTTCTTC.

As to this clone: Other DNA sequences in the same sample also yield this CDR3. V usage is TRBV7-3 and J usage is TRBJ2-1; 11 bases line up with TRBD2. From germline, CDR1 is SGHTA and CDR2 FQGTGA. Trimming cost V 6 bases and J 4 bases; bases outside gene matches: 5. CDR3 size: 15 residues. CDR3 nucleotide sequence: TGTGCCAGCAGTTTACTAGCGGGAGAATACAATGAGCAGTTCTTC. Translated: CASSLLAGEYNEQFF. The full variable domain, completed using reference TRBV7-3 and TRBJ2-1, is GAGVSQTPSNKVTEKGKYVELRCDPISGHTALYWYRQSLGQGPEFLIYFQGTGAADDSGLPNDRFFAVRPEGSVSTLKIQRTERGDSAVYLCASSLLAGEYNEQFFGPGTRLTVL.

The DNA of the CDR3 is TGTGCCAGCAGCCAAGATGATGCTGGAGGTACCTACGAGCAGTACTTC. Translation gives CASSQDDAGGTYEQYF. The chain links TRBV4-2 to TRBJ2-7; tentatively, D is TRBD2 (5 bases). V was clipped by 0 bases and J by 2 bases, with 14 bases between them. The CDR3 runs to 16 residues. Germline loops: CDR1 LGHNA, CDR2 YNFKEQ.

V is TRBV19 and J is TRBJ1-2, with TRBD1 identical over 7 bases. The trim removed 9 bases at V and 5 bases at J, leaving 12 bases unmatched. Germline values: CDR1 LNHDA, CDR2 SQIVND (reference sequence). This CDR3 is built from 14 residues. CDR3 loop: CASRDSQSTYGYTF. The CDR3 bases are TGTGCCAGCCGGGACAGTCAATCGACATATGGCTACACCTTC.